Listed here are 10 T cell receptor beta chains from one sample, sequenced in a study of cytomegalovirus exposure and HLA in healthy donors. The primer mix had 60 Vbeta and 13 Jbeta primers. The data were produced by immunoSEQ multiplex PCR, yet TCRdb's version contains in-frame clones alone and is incomplete. The sample yields more than 95,000 clones, about 81% seen once. Sequencing was done on a sample of PBMCs. The receptors originated from a woman in her fifties or sixties in good health and CMV-seropositive.

The rearrangement links TRBV21-1 to TRBJ1-2. TRBV21-1 is a listed pseudogene. The CDR3 runs 15 residues. This chain's CDR3 is CASSKVVRWEPGYTF. CDR3 DNA: TGTGCCAGCAGCAAAGTCGTTCGTTGGGAGCCTGGCTACACCTTC.

This rearrangement joins TRBV18 to TRBJ1-2; 8 bases are shared with TRBD1. The CDR3 extends over 12 amino acids. V shed 5 bases, J shed 9 bases, and the junction held 5 bases outside the gene matches. Germline V gene data show CDR1 as KGHSH and CDR2 as LQKENI. This CDR3 reads CASSGQGESYTF. Here the CDR3 DNA reads TGTGCCAGCTCAGGACAGGGTGAGAGCTACACCTTC.

The rearrangement joins TRBV29-1 to TRBJ2-5; TRBD2 matches at 10 bases. The CDR3 length is 15 residues. After removal of 5 bases from V and 7 bases from J, the junction contained 13 bases not matched to a gene. Germline assignment: CDR1 SQVTM and CDR2 ANQGSEA. The CDR3 reads CSVRATSGERGTQYF. The CDR3 nucleotides are TGCAGCGTTCGTGCCACTAGCGGGGAACGGGGGACCCAGTACTTC.

The rearrangement joins TRBV20-1 to TRBJ2-3; possible D gene TRBD1, 6 bases. The CDR3 loop spans 11 amino acids. Looked up from germline, CDR1 is DFQATT and CDR2 is SNEGSKA (reference sequence). V was trimmed by 6 bases and J by 5 bases, leaving 9 bases between them. DNA for the CDR3: TGCAGTGCGGAAGGGGGAGATACGCAGTATTTT. Encoded protein: CSAEGGDTQYF.

The chain recombines TRBV4-1 with TRBJ2-3; tentative D call: TRBD2 (6 bases). The CDR3 totals 15 residues. The V end was cut by 4 bases, the J end by 5 bases, with 16 bases between. CDR1 and CDR2 (germline): MGHRA, YSYEKL. The CDR3 sequence: CASSLIGSSGDTQYF. CDR3 DNA: TGCGCCAGCAGCCTGATCGGGAGCTCTGGAGATACGCAGTATTTT.

This clone was seen only a few times. The CDR3 bases are TGTGCCAGCACTCAGATGGGCGGAGGAGGGCCTGAAGCTTTCTTT. Translated: CASTQMGGGGPEAFF. The chain combines TRBV6-6 with TRBJ1-1; D is unresolved. Germline V gives CDR1 MNHNY, CDR2 SVGAGI (reference sequence). This CDR3 has 15 amino acids. V was cut by 7 bases and J by 6 bases, with 21 bases left in between.

This clone is a singleton in its sample. This chain links TRBV7-2 with TRBJ2-2; perhaps TRBD1 as D (7 bases). Deletions cut 1 base from V and 5 bases from J, with 14 bases between. CDR3 length equals 16 residues. The germline CDR1 and CDR2 sequences are SGHTA and FQGNSA. The CDR3 reads CASSLVRGVGTGELFF. CDR3 nucleotides: TGTGCCAGCAGCTTAGTCAGGGGGGTTGGTACCGGGGAGCTGTTTTTT. Full variable domain (remainder filled in from reference TRBV7-2 and TRBJ2-2): GAGVSQSPSNKVTEKGKDVELRCDPISGHTALYWYRQSLGQGLEFLIYFQGNSAPDKSGLPSDRFSAERTGGSVSTLTIQRTQQEDSAVYLCASSLVRGVGTGELFFGEGSRLTVL.

V is TRBV2 and J is TRBJ2-1; 7 bases line up with TRBD1. V was clipped by 1 base and J by 9 bases; unmatched bases: 9. This CDR3 region has 15 residues. The germline V gene encodes CDR1 SNHLY and CDR2 FYNNEI. In nucleotides, the CDR3 is TGTGCCAGCAGTGAAGTGAGACAGGGCATGGGTGAGCAGTTCTTC. The encoded protein is CASSEVRQGMGEQFF.

V is TRBV6-1 and J is TRBJ1-4; 7 bases match TRBD1. Germline V lookup: CDR1 MNHNS, CDR2 SASEGT. The CDR3 is made up of 13 amino acids. J was trimmed by 6 bases and V by 6 bases; bases with no gene match: 4. The CDR3 DNA follows: TGTGCCAGCAGACAGGGGATGGATGAAAAACTGTTTTTT. It specifies CASRQGMDEKLFF.

The chain is built from TRBV7-2 and TRBJ2-7, with 8 positions matching TRBD2. Trimming at V came to 1 base and at J to 3 bases, leaving 5 bases not matched to a gene. CDR1 SGHTA and CDR2 FQGNSA come from the germline V gene. The CDR3 is 15 residues long. The CDR3: CASSLGVSGDYEQYF. CDR3 nucleotides: TGTGCCAGCAGCTTAGGGGTTAGCGGGGACTACGAGCAGTACTTC.